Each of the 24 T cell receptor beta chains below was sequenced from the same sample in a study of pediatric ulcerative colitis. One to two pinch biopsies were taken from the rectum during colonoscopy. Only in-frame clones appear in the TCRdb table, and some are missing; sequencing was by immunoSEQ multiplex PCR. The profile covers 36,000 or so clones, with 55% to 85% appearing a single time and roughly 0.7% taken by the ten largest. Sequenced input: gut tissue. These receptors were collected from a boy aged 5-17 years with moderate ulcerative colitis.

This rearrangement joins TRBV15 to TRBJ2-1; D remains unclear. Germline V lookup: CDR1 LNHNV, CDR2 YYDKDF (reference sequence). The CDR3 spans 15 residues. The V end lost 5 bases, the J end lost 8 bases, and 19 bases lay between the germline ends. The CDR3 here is CATSFSDGGPDEQFF. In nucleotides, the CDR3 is TGTGCCACCAGCTTCTCGGACGGCGGCCCTGATGAGCAGTTCTTC.

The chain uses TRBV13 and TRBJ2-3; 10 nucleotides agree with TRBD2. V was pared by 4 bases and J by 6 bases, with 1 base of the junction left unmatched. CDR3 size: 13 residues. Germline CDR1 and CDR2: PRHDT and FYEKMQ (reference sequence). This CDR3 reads CASSSAGGDTQYF. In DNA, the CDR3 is TGTGCCAGCAGCTCAGCGGGGGGGGATACGCAGTATTTT.

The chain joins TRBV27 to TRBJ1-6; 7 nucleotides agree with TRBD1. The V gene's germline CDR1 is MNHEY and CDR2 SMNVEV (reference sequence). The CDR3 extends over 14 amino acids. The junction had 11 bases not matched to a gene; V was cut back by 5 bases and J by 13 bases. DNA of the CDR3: TGTGCCAGCAGTATCCGGACAGGCCTTAGGCCCCTCCACTTT. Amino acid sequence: CASSIRTGLRPLHF.

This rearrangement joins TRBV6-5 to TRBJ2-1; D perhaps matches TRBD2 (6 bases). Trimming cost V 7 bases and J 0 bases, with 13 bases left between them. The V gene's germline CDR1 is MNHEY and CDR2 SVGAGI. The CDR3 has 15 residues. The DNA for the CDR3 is TGTGCCAGCATCAGCGGGTCAAGCTCCTACAATGAGCAGTTCTTC. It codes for CASISGSSSYNEQFF.

Here the CDR3 DNA reads TGTGCCAGCAGTCAAAGCCCGGGACTAGCGGCCTACGAGCAGTACTTC. Translation gives CASSQSPGLAAYEQYF. The chain has TRBV28 and TRBJ2-7; 11 positions match TRBD2. This CDR3 has 16 residues. CDR1 is MDHEN and CDR2 is SYDVKM in the germline V gene. The ends lost 5 bases at V and 2 bases at J; junction bases unmatched: 8.

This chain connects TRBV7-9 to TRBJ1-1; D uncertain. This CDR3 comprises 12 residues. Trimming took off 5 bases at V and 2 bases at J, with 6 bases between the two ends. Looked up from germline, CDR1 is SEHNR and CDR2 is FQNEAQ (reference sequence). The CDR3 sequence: CASSRDNTEAFF. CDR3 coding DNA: TGTGCCAGCAGCCGGGATAACACTGAAGCTTTCTTT.

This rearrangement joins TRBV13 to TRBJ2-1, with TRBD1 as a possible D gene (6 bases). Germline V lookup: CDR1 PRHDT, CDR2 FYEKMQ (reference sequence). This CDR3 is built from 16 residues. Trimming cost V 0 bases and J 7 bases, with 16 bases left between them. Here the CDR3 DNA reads TGTGCCAGCAGCTTAGGACTCCTCAAGAGGGGGAATGAGCAGTTCTTC. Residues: CASSLGLLKRGNEQFF.

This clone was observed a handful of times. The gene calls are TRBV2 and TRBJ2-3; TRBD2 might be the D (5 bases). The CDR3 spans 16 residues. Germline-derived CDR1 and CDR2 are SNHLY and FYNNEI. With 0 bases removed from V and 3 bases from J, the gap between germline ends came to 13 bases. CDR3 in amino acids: CASSEALPRDTDTQYF. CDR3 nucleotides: TGTGCCAGCAGTGAAGCGCTTCCCCGGGATACAGATACGCAGTATTTT.

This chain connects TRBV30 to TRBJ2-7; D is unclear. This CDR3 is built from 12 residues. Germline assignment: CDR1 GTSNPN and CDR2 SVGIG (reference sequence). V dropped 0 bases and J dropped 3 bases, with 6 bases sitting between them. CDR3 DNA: TGTGCCTGGAGTGTTTCCCTCTACGAGCAGTACTTC. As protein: CAWSVSLYEQYF.

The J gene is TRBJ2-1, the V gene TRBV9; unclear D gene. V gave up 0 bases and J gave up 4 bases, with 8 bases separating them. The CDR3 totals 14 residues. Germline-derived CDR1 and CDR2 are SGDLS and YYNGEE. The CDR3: CASSVAGRYNEQFF. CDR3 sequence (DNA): TGTGCCAGCAGCGTAGCTGGGCGGTACAATGAGCAGTTCTTC. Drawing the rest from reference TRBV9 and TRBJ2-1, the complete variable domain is DSGVTQTPKHLITATGQRVTLRCSPRSGDLSVYWYQQSLDQGLQFLIQYYNGEERAKGNILERFSAQQFPDLHSELNLSSLELGDSALYFCASSVAGRYNEQFFGPGTRLTVL.

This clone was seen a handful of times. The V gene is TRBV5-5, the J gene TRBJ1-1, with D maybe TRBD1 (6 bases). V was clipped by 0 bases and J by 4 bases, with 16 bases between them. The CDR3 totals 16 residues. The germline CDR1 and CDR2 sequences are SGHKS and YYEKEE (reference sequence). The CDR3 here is CASSLGFLQGFTEAFF. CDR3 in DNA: TGTGCCAGCAGCTTGGGTTTCCTACAGGGTTTCACTGAAGCTTTCTTT.

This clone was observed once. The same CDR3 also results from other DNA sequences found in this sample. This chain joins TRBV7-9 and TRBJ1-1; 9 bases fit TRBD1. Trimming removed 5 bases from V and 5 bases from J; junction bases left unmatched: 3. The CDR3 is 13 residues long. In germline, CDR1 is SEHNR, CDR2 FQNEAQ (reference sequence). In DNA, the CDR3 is TGTGCCAGCAGCCTGGACAGGGGAACTGAAGCTTTCTTT. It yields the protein CASSLDRGTEAFF.

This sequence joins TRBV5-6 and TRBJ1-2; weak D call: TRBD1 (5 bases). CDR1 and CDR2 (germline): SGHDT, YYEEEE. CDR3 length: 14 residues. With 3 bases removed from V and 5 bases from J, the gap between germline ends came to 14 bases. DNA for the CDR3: TGTGCCAGCAGCTCGGACATTCGGGTTTATGGCTACACCTTC. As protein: CASSSDIRVYGYTF.

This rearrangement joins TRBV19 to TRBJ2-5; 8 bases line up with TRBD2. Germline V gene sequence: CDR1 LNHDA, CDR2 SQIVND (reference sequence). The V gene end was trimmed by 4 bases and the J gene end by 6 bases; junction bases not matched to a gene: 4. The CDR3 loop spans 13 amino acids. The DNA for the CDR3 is TGTGCCAGTAGTACCGGGACTAGTCAGACCCAGTACTTC. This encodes CASSTGTSQTQYF.

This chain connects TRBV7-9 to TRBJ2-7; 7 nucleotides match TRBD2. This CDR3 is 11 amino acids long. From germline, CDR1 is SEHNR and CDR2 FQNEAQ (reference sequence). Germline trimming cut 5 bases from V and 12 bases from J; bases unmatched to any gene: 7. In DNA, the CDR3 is TGTGCCAGCAGCCCGGGGGGAGGTGGGTACTTC. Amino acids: CASSPGGGGYF.

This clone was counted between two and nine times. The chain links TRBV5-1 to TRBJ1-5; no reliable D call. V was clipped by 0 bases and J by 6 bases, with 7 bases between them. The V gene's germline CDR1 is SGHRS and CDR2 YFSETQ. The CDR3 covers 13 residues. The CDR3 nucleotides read TGCGCCAGCAGCTTGGGGGATTTTCAGCCCCAGCATTTT. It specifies CASSLGDFQPQHF.

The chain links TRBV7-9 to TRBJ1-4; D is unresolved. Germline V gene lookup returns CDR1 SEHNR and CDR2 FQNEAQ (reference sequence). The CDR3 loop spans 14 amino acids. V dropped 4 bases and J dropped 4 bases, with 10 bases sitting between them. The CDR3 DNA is TGTGCCAGCAGCTCTCAGGATTTTAATGAAAAACTGTTTTTT. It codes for CASSSQDFNEKLFF.

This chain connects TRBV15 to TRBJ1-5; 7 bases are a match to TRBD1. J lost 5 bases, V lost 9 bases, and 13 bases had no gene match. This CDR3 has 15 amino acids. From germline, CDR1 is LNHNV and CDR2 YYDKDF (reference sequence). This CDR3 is CATSDRAKWDQPQHF. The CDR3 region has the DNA TGTGCCACGTCCGACAGGGCCAAATGGGATCAGCCCCAGCATTTT.

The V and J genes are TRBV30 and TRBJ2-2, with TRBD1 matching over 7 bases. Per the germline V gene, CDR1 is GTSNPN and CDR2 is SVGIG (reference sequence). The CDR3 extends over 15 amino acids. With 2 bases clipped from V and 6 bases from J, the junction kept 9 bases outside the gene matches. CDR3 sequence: CAWSHRDSDAGELFF. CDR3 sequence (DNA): TGTGCCTGGAGTCACAGGGACAGTGACGCCGGGGAGCTGTTTTTT.

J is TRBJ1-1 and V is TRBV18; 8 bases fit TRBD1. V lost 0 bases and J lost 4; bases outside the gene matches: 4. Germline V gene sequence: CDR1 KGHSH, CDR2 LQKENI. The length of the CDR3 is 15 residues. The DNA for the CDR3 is TGTGCCAGCTCACCACCTGAGACAGGGGCCACTGAAGCTTTCTTT. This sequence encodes CASSPPETGATEAFF.

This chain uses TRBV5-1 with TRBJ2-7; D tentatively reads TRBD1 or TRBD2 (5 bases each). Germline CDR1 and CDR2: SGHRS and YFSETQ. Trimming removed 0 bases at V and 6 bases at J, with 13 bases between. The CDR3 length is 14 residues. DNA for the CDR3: TGCGCCAGCAGCTTGGTCCCCAGGGCGGGCGAGCAGTACTTC. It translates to CASSLVPRAGEQYF.

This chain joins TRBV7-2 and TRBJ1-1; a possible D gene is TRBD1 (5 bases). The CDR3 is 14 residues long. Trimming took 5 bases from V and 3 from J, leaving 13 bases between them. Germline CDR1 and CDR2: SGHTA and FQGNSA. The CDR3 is CASSKLWGDTEAFF. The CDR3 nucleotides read TGTGCCAGCAGCAAGCTTTGGGGGGACACTGAAGCTTTCTTT. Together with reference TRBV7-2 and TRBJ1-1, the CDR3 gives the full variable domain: GAGVSQSPSNKVTEKGKDVELRCDPISGHTALYWYRQSLGQGLEFLIYFQGNSAPDKSGLPSDRFSAERTGGSVSTLTIQRTQQEDSAVYLCASSKLWGDTEAFFGQGTRLTVV.

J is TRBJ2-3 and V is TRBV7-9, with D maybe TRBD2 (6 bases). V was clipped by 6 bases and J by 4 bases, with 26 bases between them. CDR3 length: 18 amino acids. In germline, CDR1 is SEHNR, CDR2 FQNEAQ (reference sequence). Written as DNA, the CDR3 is TGTGCCAGCAGTTCTATTATAGCGGATGATTGGAGTCCAGATACGCAGTATTTT. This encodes CASSSIIADDWSPDTQYF.

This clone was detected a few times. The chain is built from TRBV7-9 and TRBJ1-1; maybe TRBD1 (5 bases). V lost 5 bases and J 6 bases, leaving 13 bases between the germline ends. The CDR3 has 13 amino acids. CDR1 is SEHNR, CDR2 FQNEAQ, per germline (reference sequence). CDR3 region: CASSQGPYSEAFF. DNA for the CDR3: TGTGCCAGCAGCCAGGGACCGTATTCTGAAGCTTTCTTT.